This is a list of T cell receptor beta chains from one sample in a study of CD8 T cells in Susac syndrome. TCRdb reanalysed the immunoSEQ multiplex PCR reads using MiXCR and keeps one entry per CDR3 protein. The repertoire holds under 95,000 distinct CDR3 sequences, over 90% seen once, with approximately 0.47% in the top ten. The specimen was CD8+ T cells from PBMCs. These receptors originate from a human donor with Susac syndrome. Each CDR3 is given with its conserved first and last residue. A D gene is named only where the DNA matches it firmly. Size is omitted from some rows. Given values are once, few, many or a class for expanded clones.

d_call clone_size j_call v_call cdr3_aa cdr3_nt
. . TRBJ2-7 TRBV3-1 CASSQDRGAAYEQYF TGTGCCAGCAGCCAAGATAGAGGGGCGGCGTACGAGCAGTACTTC
TRBD1 . TRBJ1-2 TRBV29-1 CSVDDRDYYGYTF TGCAGCGTTGACGACAGGGATTACTATGGCTACACCTTC
. . TRBJ2-7 TRBV7-9 CASSLGMAYEQYF TGTGCCAGCAGCTTAGGAATGGCGTACGAGCAGTACTTC
. . TRBJ2-1 TRBV28 CASSSRRNSYNEQFF TGTGCCAGCAGTTCCCGAAGGAATTCCTACAATGAGCAGTTCTTC
. . TRBJ2-1 TRBV20-1 CSAIGTQGDEQFF TGCAGTGCGATCGGGACGCAAGGCGATGAGCAGTTCTTC
. . TRBJ2-7 TRBV4-1 CASSRSQLYEQYF TGCGCCAGCAGCCGCAGCCAGCTCTACGAGCAGTACTTC
. . TRBJ2-5 TRBV29-1 CSVGPLDF TGCAGCGTTGGGCCGCTTGACTTC
. . TRBJ1-2 TRBV20-1 CSAIGSQGNGYTF TGCAGTGCAATAGGTTCACAGGGAAATGGCTACACCTTC
TRBD1 once TRBJ2-5 TRBV5-6 CASSSINRGIQETQYF TGTGCCAGCAGCTCGATAAACAGGGGTATCCAAGAGACCCAGTACTTC
. . TRBJ2-7 TRBV29-1 CSVQVDPEDEQYF TGCAGCGTTCAGGTAGACCCCGAGGACGAGCAGTACTTC
. . TRBJ2-1 TRBV7-9 CASSFEGDNEQFF TGTGCCAGCAGTTTTGAAGGGGACAATGAGCAGTTCTTC
. . TRBJ2-2 TRBV15 CATSRHSPLWDTGELFF TGTGCCACCTCTAGGCACAGTCCCCTGTGGGACACCGGGGAGCTGTTTTTT
. few TRBJ2-7 TRBV6-1 CASSEGGYEQYF TGTGCCAGCAGTGAGGGCGGGTACGAGCAGTACTTC
. . TRBJ2-7 TRBV29-1 CSVWTIEQYF TGCAGCGTGTGGACTATTGAGCAGTACTTC
TRBD1 . TRBJ2-7 TRBV20-1 CSAKEDRVLSYEQYF TGCAGTGCTAAAGAGGACAGGGTTTTATCCTACGAGCAGTACTTC
TRBD2 . TRBJ2-3 TRBV3-1 CASSHLTGTSGLDTQYF TGTGCCAGCAGCCACCTCACCGGGACTAGCGGGTTAGATACGCAGTATTTT
. once TRBJ2-2 TRBV28 CASRLNAGFGELFF TGTGCCAGCAGACTGAACGCAGGGTTCGGGGAGCTGTTTTTT